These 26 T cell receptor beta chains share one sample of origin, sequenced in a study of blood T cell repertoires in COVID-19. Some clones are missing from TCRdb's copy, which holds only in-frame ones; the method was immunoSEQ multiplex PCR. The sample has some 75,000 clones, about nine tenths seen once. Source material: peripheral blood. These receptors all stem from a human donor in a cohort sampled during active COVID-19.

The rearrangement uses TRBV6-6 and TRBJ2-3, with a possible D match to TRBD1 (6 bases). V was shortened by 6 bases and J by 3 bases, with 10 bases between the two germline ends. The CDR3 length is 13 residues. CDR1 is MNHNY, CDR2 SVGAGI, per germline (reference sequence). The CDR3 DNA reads TGTGCCAGCAGACCAGGGGAGACAGATACGCAGTATTTT. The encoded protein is CASRPGETDTQYF.

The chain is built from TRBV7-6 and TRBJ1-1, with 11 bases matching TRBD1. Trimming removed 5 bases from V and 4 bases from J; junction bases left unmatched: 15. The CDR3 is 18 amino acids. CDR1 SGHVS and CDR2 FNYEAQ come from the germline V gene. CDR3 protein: CASSIIIGTGGLGTEAFF. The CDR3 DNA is TGTGCCAGCAGCATCATCATTGGGACAGGGGGACTAGGCACTGAAGCTTTCTTT.

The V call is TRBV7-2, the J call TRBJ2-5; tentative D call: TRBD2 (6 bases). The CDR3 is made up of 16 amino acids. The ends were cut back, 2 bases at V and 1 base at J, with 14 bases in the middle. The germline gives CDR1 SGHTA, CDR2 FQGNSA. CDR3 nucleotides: TGTGCCAGCAGCTTATGGGGTCTAGCGAGCCAAGAGACCCAGTACTTC. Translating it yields CASSLWGLASQETQYF.

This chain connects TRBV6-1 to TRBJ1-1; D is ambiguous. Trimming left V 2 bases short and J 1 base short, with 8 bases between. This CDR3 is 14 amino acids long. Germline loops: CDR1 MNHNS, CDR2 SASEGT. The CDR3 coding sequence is TGTGCCAGCAGTGAACAGGTACAGAACACTGAAGCTTTCTTT. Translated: CASSEQVQNTEAFF.

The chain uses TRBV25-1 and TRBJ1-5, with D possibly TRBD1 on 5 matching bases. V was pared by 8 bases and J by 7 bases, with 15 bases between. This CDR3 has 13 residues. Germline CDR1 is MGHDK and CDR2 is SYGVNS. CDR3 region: CASAGTAGQPQHF. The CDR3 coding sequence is TGTGCCAGCGCTGGGACTGCCGGACAGCCCCAGCATTTT.

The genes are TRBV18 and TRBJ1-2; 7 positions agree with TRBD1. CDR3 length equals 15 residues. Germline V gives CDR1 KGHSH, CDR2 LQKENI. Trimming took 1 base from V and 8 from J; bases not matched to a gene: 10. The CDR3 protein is CASSPLSVTGTGYTF. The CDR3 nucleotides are TGTGCCAGCTCACCACTATCGGTGACAGGGACGGGCTACACCTTC.

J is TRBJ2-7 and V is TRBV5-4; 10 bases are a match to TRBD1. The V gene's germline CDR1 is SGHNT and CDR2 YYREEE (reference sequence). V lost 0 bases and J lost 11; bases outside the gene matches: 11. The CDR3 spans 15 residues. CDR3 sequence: CASSLAGTGASGEYF. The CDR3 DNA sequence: TGTGCCAGCAGCTTGGCCGGGACAGGGGCCTCTGGAGAGTACTTC.

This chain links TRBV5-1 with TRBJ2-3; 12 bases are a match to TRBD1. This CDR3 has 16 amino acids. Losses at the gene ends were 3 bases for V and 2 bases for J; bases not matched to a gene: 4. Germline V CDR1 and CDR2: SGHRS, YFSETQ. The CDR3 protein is CASSYRDRGPTDTQYF. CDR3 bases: TGCGCCAGCAGCTACCGGGACAGGGGGCCCACAGATACGCAGTATTTT.

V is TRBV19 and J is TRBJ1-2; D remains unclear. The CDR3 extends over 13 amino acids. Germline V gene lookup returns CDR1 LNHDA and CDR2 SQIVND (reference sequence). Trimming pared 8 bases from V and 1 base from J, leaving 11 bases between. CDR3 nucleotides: TGTGCCAGTCCCTGGCAGATTAACTATGGCTACACCTTC. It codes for CASPWQINYGYTF.

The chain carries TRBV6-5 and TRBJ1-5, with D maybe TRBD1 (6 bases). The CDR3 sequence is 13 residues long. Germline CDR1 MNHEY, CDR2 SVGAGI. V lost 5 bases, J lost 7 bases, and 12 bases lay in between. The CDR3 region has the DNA TGTGCCAGCAGTCCCGACAGGCTCCAGCCCCAGCATTTT. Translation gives CASSPDRLQPQHF.

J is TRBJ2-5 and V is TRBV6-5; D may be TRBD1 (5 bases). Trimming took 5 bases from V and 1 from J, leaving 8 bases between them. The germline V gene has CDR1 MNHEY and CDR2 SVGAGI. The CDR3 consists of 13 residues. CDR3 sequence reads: CASSRTPQETQYF. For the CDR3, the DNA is TGTGCCAGCAGTCGGACACCCCAAGAGACCCAGTACTTC.

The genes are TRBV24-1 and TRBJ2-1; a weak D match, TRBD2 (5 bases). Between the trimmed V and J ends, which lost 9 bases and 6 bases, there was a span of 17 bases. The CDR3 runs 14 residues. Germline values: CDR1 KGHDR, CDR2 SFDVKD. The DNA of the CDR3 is TGTGCCACCTCGGGTCGGGGAACCTCCAATGAGCAGTTCTTC. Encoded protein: CATSGRGTSNEQFF.

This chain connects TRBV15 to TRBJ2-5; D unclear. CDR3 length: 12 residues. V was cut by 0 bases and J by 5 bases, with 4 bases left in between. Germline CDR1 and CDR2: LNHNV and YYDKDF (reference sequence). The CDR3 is CATSRDSETQYF. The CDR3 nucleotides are TGTGCCACCAGCAGAGATTCTGAGACCCAGTACTTC.

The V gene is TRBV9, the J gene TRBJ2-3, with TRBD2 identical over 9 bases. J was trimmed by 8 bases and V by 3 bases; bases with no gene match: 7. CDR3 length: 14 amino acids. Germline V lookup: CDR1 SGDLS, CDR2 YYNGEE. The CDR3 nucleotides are TGTGCCAGCAGCGGCGGGCGGGGGGGCCCTACGCAGTATTTT. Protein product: CASSGGRGGPTQYF. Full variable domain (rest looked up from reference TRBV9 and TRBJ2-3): DSGVTQTPKHLITATGQRVTLRCSPRSGDLSVYWYQQSLDQGLQFLIQYYNGEERAKGNILERFSAQQFPDLHSELNLSSLELGDSALYFCASSGGRGGPTQYFGPGTRLTVL.

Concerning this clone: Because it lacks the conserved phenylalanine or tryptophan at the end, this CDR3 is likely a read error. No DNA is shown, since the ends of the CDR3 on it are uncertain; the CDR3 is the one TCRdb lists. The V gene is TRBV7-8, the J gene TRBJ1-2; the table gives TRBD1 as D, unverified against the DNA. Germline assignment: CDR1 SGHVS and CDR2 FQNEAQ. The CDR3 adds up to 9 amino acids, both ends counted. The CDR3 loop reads CASSYRQVI.

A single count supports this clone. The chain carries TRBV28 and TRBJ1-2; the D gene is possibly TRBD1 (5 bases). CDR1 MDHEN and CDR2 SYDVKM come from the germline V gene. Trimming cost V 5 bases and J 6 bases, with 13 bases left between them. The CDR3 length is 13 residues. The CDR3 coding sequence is TGTGCCAGCAGTGGTTGGGGACTCCATGGCTACACCTTC. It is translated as CASSGWGLHGYTF.

CDR3 DNA: TGTGCCAGCAGGACAGGGGACAGGGCGGCCAAAAACATTCAGTACTTC. This sequence encodes CASRTGDRAAKNIQYF. The chain combines TRBV2 with TRBJ2-4; 9 nucleotides match TRBD1. From germline, CDR1 is SNHLY and CDR2 FYNNEI. CDR3 length equals 16 residues. V shed 6 bases, J shed 1 base, and the junction held 7 bases outside the gene matches.

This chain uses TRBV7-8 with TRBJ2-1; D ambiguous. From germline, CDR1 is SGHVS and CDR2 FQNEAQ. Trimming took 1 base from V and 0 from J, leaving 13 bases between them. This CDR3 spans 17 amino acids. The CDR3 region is CASSLGPGYHSYNEQFF. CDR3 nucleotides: TGTGCCAGCAGCTTAGGTCCCGGGTACCACTCCTACAATGAGCAGTTCTTC.

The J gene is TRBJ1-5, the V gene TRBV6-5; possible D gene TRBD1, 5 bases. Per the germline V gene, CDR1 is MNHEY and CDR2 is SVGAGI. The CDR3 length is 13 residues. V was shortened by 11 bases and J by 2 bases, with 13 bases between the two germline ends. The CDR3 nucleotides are TGTGCCGGAACGTGGGGGGGCAATCAGCCCCAGCATTTT. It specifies CAGTWGGNQPQHF.

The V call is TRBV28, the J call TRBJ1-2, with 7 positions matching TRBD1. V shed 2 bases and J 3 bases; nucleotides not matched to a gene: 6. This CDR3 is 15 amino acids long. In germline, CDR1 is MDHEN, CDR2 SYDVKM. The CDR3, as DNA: TGTGCCAGCAGTTTAGTCACAGGGGAGGACTATGGCTACACCTTC. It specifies CASSLVTGEDYGYTF.

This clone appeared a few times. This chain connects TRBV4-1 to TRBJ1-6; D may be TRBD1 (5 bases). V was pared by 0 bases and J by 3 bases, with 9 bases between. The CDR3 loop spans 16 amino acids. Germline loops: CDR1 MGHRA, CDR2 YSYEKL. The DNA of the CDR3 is TGCGCCAGCAGCCAAGAAAGCAGGGTCTATAATTCACCCCTCCACTTT. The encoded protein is CASSQESRVYNSPLHF.

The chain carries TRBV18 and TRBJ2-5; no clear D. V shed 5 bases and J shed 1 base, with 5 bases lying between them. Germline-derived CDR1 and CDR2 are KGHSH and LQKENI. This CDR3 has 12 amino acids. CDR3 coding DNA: TGTGCCAGCTCATCCGGCCAAGAGACCCAGTACTTC. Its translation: CASSSGQETQYF.

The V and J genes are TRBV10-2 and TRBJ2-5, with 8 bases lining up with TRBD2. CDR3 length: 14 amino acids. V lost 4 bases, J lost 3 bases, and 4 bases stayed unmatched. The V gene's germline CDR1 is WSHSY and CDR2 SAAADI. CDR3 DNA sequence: TGCGCCAGCAGTGGACTAGCGAGTAAAGAGACCCAGTACTTC. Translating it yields CASSGLASKETQYF.

The CDR3 sequence: CASSLGGRTDTQYF. CDR3 DNA sequence: TGTGCCAGCAGCTTAGGTGGTCGGACAGATACGCAGTATTTT. The rearrangement joins TRBV11-3 to TRBJ2-3; no clear D gene. Looked up from germline, CDR1 is SGHNT and CDR2 is YENEEA. Trimming took 1 base from V and 3 from J, leaving 8 bases between them. CDR3 length: 14 amino acids.

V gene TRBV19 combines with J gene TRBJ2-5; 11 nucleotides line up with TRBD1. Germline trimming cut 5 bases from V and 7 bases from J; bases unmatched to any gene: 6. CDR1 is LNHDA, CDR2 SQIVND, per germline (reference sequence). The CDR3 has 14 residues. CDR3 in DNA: TGTGCCAGTAGTTTGGGACAGGGGGTGGCGACCCAGTACTTC. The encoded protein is CASSLGQGVATQYF.

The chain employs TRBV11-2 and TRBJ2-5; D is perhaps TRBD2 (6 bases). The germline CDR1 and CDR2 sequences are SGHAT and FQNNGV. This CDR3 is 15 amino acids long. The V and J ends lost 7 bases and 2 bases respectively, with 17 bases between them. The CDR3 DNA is TGTGCCAGCACCCTTGATAGCGGTCCTCAAGAGACCCAGTACTTC. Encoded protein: CASTLDSGPQETQYF.